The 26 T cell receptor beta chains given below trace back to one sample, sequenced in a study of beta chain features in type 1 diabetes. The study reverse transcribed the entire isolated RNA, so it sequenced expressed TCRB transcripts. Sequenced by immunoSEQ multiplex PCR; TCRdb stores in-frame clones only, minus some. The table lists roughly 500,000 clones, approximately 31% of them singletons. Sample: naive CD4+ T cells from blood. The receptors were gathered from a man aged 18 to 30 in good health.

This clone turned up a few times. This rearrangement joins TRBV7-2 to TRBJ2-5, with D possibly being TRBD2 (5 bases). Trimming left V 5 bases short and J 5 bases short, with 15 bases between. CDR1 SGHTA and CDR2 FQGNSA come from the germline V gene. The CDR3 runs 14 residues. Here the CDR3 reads CASSSPGSLETQYF. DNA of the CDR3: TGTGCCAGCAGCAGTCCGGGATCTCTTGAGACCCAGTACTTC.

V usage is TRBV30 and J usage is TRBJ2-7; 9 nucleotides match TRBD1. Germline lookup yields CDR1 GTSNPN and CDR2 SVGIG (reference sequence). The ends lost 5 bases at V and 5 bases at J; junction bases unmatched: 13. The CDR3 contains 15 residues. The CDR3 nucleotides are TGTGCCTGGTCCCCCGGGACAGGGACCCCCCACGAGCAGTACTTC. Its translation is CAWSPGTGTPHEQYF.

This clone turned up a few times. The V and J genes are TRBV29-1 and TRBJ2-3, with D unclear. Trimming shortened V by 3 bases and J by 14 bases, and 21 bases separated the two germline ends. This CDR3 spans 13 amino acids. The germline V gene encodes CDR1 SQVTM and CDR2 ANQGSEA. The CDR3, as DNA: TGCAGCGTTGATCGTCTTGTCACAGTTAGGCTGTATTTT. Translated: CSVDRLVTVRLYF.

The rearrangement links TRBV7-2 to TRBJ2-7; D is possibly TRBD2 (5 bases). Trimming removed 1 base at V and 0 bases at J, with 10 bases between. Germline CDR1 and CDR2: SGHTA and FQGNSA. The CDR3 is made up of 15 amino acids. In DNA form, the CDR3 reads TGTGCCAGCAGCTTAGGAGGTGGGAGCTCCTACGAGCAGTACTTC. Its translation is CASSLGGGSSYEQYF. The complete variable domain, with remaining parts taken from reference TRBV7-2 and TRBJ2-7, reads GAGVSQSPSNKVTEKGKDVELRCDPISGHTALYWYRQSLGQGLEFLIYFQGNSAPDKSGLPSDRFSAERTGGSVSTLTIQRTQQEDSAVYLCASSLGGGSSYEQYFGPGTRLTVT.

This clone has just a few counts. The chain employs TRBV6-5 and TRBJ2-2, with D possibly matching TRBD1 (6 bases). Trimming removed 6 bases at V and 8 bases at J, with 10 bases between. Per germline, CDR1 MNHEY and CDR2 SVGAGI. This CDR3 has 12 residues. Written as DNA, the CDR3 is TGTGCCAGCAGCGTCAGGGGAGGGGAGCTGTTTTTT. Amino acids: CASSVRGGELFF.

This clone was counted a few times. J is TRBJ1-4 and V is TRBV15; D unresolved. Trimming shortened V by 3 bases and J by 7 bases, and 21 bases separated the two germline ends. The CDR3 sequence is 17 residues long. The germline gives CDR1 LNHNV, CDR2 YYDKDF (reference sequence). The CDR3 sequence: CATSRRSRTLRSEKLFF. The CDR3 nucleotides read TGTGCCACCAGCAGGCGCTCCAGGACTCTTAGGTCTGAAAAACTGTTTTTT.

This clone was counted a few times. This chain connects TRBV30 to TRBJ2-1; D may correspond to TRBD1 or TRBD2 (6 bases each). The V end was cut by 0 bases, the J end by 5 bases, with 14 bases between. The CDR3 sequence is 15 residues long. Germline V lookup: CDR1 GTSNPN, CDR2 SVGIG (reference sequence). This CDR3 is CAWSVLLGGNNEQFF. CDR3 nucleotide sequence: TGTGCCTGGAGTGTCTTACTAGGGGGGAACAATGAGCAGTTCTTC.

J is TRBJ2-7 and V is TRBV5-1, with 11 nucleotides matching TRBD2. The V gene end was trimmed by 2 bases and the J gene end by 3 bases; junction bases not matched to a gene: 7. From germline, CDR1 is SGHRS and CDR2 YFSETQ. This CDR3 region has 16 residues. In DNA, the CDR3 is TGCGCCAGCAGCTTAGGGACTAGCGGAATTTACTACGAGCAGTACTTC. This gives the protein CASSLGTSGIYYEQYF.

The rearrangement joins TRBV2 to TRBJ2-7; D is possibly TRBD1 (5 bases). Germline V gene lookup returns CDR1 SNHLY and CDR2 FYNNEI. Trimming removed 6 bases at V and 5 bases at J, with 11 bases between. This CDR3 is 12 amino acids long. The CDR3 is CASSRVTHEQYF. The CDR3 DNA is TGTGCCAGCAGCAGGGTAACCCACGAGCAGTACTTC.

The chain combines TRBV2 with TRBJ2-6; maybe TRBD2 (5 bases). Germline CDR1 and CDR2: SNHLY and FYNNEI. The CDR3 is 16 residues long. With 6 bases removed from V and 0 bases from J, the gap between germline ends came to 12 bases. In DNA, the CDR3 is TGTGCCAGCAGAGGAGGAGGAGGCTCTGGGGCCAACGTCCTGACTTTC. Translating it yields CASRGGGGSGANVLTF.

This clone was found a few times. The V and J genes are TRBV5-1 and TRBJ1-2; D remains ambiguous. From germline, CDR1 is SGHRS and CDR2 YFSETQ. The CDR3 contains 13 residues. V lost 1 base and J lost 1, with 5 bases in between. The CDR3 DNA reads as TGCGCCAGCAGCTTGACAGATAACTATGGCTACACCTTC. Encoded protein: CASSLTDNYGYTF.

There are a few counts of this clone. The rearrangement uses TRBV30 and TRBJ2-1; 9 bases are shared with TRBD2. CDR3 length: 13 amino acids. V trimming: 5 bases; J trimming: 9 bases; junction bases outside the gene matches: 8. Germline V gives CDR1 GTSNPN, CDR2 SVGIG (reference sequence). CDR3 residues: CAWERTSATEQFF. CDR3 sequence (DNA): TGTGCCTGGGAAAGGACTAGCGCCACTGAGCAGTTCTTC.

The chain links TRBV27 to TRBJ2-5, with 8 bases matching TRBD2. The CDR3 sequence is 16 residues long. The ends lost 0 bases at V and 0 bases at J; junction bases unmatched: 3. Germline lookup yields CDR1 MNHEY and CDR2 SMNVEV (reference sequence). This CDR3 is CASSLSGRAYQETQYF. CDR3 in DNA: TGTGCCAGCAGTTTATCCGGGAGGGCGTACCAAGAGACCCAGTACTTC.

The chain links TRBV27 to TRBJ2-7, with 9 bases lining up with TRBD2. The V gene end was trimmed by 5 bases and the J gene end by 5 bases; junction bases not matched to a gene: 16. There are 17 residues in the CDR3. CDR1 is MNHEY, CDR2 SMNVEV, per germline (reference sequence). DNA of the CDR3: TGTGCCAGCAGTAAGTACCGGGGGGGACTAGCATTCAACGAGCAGTACTTC. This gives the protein CASSKYRGGLAFNEQYF.

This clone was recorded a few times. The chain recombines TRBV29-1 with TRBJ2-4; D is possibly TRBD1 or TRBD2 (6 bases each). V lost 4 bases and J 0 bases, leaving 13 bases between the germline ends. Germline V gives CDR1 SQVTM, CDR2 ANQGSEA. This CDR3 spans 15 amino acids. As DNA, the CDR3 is TGCAGCGTTGTATCGGGGGCCCTAGCCAAAAACATTCAGTACTTC. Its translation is CSVVSGALAKNIQYF.

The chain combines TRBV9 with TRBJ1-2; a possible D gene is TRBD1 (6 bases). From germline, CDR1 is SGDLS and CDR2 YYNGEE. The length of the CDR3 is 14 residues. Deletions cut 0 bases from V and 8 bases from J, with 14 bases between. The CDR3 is CASSVVGGQGGYTF. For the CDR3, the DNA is TGTGCCAGCAGCGTAGTTGGGGGCCAGGGAGGCTACACCTTC.

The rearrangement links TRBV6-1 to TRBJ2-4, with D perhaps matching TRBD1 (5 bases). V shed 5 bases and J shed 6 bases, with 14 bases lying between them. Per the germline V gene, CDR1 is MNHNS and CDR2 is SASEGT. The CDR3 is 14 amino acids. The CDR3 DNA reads TGTGCCAGCAGTACCCGGACAAGTGGAAACATTCAGTACTTC. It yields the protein CASSTRTSGNIQYF.

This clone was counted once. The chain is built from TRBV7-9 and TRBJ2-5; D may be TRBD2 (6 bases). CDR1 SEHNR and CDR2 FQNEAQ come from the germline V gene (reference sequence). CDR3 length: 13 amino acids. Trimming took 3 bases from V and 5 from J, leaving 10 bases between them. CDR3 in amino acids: CASSFTSGETQYF. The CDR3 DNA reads TGTGCCAGCAGCTTTACCAGCGGGGAGACCCAGTACTTC.

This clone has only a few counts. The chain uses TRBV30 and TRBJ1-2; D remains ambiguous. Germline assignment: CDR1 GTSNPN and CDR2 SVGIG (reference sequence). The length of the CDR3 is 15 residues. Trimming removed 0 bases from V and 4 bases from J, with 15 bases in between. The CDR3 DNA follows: TGTGCCTGGAGTGTACCCCTCCGGGCGACCTATGGCTACACCTTC. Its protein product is CAWSVPLRATYGYTF.

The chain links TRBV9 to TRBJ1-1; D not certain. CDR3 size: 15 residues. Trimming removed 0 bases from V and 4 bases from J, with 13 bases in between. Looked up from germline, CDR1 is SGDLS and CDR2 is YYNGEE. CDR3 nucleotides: TGTGCCAGCAGCGTAGGACCCAGGCGGCCCACTGAAGCTTTCTTT. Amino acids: CASSVGPRRPTEAFF.

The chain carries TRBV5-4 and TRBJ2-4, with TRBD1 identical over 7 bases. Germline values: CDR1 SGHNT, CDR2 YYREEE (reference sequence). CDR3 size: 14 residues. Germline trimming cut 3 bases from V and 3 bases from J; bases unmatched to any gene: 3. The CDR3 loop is CASSSTGVKNIQYF. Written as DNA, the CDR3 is TGTGCCAGCAGCTCTACAGGGGTCAAAAACATTCAGTACTTC.

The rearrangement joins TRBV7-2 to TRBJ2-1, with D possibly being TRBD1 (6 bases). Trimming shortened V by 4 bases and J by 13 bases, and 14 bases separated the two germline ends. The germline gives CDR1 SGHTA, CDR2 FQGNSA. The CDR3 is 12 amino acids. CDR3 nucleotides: TGTGCCAGCAGCTCTGTGGGGGCAGTACAGTTCTTC. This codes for CASSSVGAVQFF.

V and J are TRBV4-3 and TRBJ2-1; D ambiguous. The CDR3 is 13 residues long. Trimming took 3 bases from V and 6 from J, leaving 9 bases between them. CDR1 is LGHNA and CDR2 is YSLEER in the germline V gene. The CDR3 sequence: CASSHSGSNEQFF. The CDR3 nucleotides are TGCGCCAGCAGCCACTCCGGGTCCAATGAGCAGTTCTTC.

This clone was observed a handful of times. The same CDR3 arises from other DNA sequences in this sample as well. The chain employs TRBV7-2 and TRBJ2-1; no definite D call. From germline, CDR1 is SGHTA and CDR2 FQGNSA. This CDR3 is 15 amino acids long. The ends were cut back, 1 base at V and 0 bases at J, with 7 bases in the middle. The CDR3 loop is CASSLVGISYNEQFF. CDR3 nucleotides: TGTGCCAGCAGCTTAGTGGGAATCTCCTACAATGAGCAGTTCTTC.

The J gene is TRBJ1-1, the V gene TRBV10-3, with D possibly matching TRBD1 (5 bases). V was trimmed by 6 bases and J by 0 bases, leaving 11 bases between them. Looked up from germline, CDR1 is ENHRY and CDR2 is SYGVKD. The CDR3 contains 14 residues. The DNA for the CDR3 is TGTGCCATCAGCCGACAGATCATGAACACTGAAGCTTTCTTT. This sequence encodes CAISRQIMNTEAFF.

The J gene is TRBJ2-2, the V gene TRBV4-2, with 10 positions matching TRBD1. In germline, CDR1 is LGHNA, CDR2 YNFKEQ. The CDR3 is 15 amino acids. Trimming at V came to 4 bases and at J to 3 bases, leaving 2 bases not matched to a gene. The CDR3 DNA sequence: TGTGCCAGCAGCCGGGACAGGGGAGACACCGGGGAGCTGTTTTTT. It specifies CASSRDRGDTGELFF.